This TCR beta chain was found in a study of CD4+ T cells in melanoma. Whole-study results and caveats: Neoantigen-specific CD4+ T cells in melanoma reportedly had diverse differentiation states. CD8+ T cell, macrophage and B cell function reportedly correlated with neoantigen-specific CD4+ T cells.

This CDR3 spans 11 amino acids. Germline V gene sequence: CDR1 SQVTM, CDR2 ANQGSEA. The germline V and J ends were trimmed by 7 bases and 9 bases, with 14 bases remaining between them. Comments on this clone: What it binds is unknown.

TCRdb's copy holds only in-frame clones and misses some; the assay was immunoSEQ multiplex PCR. The sample records over 8,000 clones, approximately 64% being singletons. V is TRBV29-1 and J is TRBJ2-3; D possibly matches TRBD1 or TRBD2 (5 bases each). The material sequenced was cells from a culture (not recorded whether cultured in vitro). This clonotype originated in a human donor with melanoma. The chain's CDR3 is CSGGPLGTQYF. DNA of the CDR3: TGCAGCGGGGGACCTTTAGGGACGCAGTATTTT.